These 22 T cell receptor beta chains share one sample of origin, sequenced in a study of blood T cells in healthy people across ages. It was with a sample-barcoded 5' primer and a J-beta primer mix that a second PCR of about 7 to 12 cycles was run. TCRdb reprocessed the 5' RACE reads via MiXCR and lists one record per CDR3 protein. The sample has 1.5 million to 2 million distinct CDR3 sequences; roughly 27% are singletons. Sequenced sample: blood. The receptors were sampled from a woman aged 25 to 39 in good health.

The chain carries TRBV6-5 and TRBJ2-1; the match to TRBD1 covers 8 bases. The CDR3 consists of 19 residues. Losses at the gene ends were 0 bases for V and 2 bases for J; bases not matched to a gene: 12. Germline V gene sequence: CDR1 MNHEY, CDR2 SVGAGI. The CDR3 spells CASSYSGISDREAYNEQFF. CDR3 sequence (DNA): TGTGCCAGCAGTTACTCGGGGATCTCGGACAGGGAAGCCTACAATGAGCAGTTCTTC.

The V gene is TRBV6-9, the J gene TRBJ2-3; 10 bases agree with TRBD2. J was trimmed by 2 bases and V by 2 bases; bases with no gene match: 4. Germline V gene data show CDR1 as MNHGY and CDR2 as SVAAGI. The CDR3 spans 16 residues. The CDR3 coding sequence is TGTGCCAGCAGTTATGCTAGCGGGAGAGACACAGATACGCAGTATTTT. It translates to CASSYASGRDTDTQYF.

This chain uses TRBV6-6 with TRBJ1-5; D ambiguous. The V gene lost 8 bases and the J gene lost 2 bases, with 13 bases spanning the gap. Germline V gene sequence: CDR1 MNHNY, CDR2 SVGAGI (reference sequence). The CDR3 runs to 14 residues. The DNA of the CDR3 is TGTGCCAGCGAAACGAGTACTGGCAATCAGCCCCAGCATTTT. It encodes CASETSTGNQPQHF.

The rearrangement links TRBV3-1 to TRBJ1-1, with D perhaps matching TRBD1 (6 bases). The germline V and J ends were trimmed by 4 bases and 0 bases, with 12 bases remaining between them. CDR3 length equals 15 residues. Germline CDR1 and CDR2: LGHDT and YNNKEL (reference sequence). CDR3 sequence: CASSPRQVVNTEAFF. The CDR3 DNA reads TGTGCCAGCAGCCCACGACAGGTAGTGAACACTGAAGCTTTCTTT.

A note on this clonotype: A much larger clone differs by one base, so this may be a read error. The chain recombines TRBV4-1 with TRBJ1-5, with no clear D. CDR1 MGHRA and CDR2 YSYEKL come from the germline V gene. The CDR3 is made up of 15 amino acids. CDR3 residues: CAISQVLDSNQPQHF. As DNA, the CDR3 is TGCGCCATCAGCCAAGTGCTGGATAGCAATCAGCCCCAGCATTTT.

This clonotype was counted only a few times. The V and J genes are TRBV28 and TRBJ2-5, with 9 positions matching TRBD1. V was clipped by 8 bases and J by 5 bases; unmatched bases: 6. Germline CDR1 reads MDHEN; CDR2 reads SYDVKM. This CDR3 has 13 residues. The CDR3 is CASETGGQETQYF. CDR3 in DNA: TGTGCCAGCGAGACAGGGGGACAGGAGACCCAGTACTTC.

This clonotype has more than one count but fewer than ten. The CDR3 DNA reads as TGTGCCAGCAGTTCCAACAGGGTCACAGATACGCAGTATTTT. Translated: CASSSNRVTDTQYF. V gene TRBV6-5 combines with J gene TRBJ2-3; D possibly corresponds to TRBD1 (6 bases). In germline, CDR1 is MNHEY, CDR2 SVGAGI. V gave up 4 bases and J gave up 2 bases, with 10 bases separating them. There are 14 residues in the CDR3.

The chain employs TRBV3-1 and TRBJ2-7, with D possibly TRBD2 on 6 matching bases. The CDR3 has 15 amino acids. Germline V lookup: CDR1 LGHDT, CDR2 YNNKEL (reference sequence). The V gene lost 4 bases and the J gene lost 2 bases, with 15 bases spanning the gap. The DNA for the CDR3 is TGTGCCAGCAGCCCCAAGACTAGGCCCCCCTACGAGCAGTACTTC. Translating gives CASSPKTRPPYEQYF.

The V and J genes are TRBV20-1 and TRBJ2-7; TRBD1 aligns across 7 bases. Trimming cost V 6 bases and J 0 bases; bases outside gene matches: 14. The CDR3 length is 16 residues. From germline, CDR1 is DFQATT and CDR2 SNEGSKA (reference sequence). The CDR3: CSAPFYRDSLSYEQYF. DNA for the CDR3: TGCAGTGCCCCGTTCTACCGGGACAGCCTCTCCTACGAGCAGTACTTC.

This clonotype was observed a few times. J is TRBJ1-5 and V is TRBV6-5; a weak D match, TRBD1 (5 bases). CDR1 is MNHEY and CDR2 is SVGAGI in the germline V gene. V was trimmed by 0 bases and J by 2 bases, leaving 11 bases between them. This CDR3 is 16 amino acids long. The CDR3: CASSYSWQGRNQPQHF. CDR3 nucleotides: TGTGCCAGCAGTTACTCGTGGCAGGGCCGCAATCAGCCCCAGCATTTT.

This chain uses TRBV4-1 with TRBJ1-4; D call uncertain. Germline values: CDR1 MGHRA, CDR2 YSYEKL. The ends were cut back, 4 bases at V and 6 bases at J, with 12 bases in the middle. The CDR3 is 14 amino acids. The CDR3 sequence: CASSRGMGYEKLFF. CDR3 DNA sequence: TGCGCCAGCAGCCGAGGGATGGGCTATGAAAAACTGTTTTTT.

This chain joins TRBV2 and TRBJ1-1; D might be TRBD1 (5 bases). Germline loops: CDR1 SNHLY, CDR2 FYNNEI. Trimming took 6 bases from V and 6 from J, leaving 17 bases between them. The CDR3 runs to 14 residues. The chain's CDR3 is CASRSDGRGAEAFF. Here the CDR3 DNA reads TGTGCCAGCAGATCCGACGGGAGGGGTGCTGAAGCTTTCTTT.

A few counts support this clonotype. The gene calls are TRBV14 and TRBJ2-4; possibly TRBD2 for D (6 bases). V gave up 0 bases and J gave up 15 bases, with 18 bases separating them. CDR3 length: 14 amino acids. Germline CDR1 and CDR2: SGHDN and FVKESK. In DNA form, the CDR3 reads TGTGCCAGCAGCCAAGAATTTGGGGGGTCTTCGTTGTACTTC. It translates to CASSQEFGGSSLYF.

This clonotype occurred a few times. The CDR3: CSAETGENYGYTF. CDR3 in DNA: TGCAGTGCTGAGACAGGGGAGAACTATGGCTACACCTTC. The chain recombines TRBV20-1 with TRBJ1-2; 8 bases map to TRBD1. Germline V lookup: CDR1 DFQATT, CDR2 SNEGSKA (reference sequence). The CDR3 is 13 amino acids. The V segment lost 5 bases and the J segment 2 bases; nucleotides outside the gene matches: 4.

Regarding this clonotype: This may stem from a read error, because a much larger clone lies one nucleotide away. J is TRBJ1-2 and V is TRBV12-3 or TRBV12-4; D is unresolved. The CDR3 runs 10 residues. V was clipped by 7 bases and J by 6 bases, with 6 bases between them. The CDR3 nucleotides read TGTGCCAGCAAGGGCCATGGCTACACCTTC. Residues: CASKGHGYTF.

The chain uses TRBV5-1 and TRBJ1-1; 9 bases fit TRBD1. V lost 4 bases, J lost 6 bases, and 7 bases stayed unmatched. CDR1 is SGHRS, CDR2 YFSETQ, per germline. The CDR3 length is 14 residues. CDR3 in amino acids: CASSLGQGNPEAFF. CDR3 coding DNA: TGCGCCAGCAGCCTCGGACAGGGGAATCCTGAAGCTTTCTTT. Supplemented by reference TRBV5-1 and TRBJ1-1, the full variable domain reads KAGVTQTPRYLIKTRGQQVTLSCSPISGHRSVSWYQQTPGQGLQFLFEYFSETQRNKGNFPGRFSGRQFSNSRSEMNVSTLELGDSALYLCASSLGQGNPEAFFGQGTRLTVV.

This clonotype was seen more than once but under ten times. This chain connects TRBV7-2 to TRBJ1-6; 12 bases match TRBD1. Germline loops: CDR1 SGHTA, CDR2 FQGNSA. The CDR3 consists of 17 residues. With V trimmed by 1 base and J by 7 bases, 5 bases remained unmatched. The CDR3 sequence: CASSLVGQGARNSPLHF. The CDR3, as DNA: TGTGCCAGCAGCTTAGTGGGACAGGGGGCGAGAAATTCACCCCTCCACTTT.

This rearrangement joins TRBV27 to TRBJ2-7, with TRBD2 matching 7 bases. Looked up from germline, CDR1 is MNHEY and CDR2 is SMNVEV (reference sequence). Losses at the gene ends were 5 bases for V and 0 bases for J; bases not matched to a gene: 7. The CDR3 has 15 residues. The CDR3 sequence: CASSTTAGSSYEQYF. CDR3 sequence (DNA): TGTGCCAGCAGTACGACAGCGGGGAGCTCCTACGAGCAGTACTTC.

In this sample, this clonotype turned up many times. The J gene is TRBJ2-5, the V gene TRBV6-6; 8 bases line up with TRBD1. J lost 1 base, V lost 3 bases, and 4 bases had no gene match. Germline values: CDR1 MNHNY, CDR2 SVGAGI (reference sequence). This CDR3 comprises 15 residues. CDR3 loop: CASSYNRGSQETQYF. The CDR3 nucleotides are TGTGCCAGCAGTTATAACAGGGGGTCCCAAGAGACCCAGTACTTC.

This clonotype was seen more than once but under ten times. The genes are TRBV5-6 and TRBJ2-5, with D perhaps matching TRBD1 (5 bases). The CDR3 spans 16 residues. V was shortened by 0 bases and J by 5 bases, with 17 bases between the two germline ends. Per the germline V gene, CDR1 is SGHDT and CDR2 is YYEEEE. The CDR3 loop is CASSLGPAGARETQYF. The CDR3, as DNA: TGTGCCAGCAGCTTGGGGCCAGCTGGGGCCAGGGAGACCCAGTACTTC. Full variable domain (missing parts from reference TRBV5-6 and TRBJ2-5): DAGVTQSPTHLIKTRGQQVTLRCSPKSGHDTVSWYQQALGQGPQFIFQYYEEEERQRGNFPDRFSGHQFPNYSSELNVNALLLGDSALYLCASSLGPAGARETQYFGPGTRLLVL.

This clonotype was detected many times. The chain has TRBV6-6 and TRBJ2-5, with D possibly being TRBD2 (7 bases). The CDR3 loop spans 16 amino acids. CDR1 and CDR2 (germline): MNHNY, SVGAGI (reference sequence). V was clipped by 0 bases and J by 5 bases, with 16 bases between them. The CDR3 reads CASSYSGGGTPETQYF. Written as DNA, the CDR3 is TGTGCCAGCAGTTACTCGGGCGGGGGCACCCCCGAGACCCAGTACTTC.

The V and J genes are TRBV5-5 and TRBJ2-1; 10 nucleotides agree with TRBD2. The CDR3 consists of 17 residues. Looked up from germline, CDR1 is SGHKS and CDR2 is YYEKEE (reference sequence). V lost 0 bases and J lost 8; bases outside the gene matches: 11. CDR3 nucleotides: TGTGCCAGCAGCTTGGAGGTGGCTAGCGGGAGTTACGATGAGCAGTTCTTC. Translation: CASSLEVASGSYDEQFF.